This T cell receptor beta chain was found in a study of blood T cell repertoires in COVID-19. The wider study: Samples came from the United States, Italy and Spain, spanning acute and convalescent COVID-19. Nucleic acid was either cDNA or gDNA, and it came from T cells, B-cell-depleted T cells, or PBMCs.

Germline-derived CDR1 and CDR2 are SGHDT and YYEEEE. The CDR3 consists of 15 residues. V lost 1 base to trimming and J lost 5 bases; unmatched junction nucleotides: 8. The assay was immunoSEQ multiplex PCR, and TCRdb's table has in-frame clones only and misses some. The table includes just over 35,000 clones, roughly four fifths detected once. Sequencing was done on a sample of peripheral blood. The V and J genes are TRBV5-6 and TRBJ2-7, with 8 bases identical to TRBD2. This clonotype was obtained from a human donor in a cohort sampled during active or convalescent COVID-19. The donor label of this sample is uncertain. The CDR3 DNA sequence: TGTGCCAGCAGCTTGAGCCCGACTAGCGCCAACGAGCAGTACTTC. Protein product: CASSLSPTSANEQYF.